The present entry profiles one T cell receptor beta chain with its context. The data originate from a study of OX40 agonist ivuxolimab in advanced cancers. Across the study: All patients had ivuxolimab intravenously every 2 weeks at 0.01 to 10 mg/kg.

The CDR3 runs to 17 residues. V was pared by 4 bases and J by 2 bases, with 21 bases between. Germline loops: CDR1 MDHEN, CDR2 SYDVKM. Sequencing was performed with immunoSEQ multiplex PCR; in TCRdb, only in-frame clones are kept and a portion is missing. Counted here are 150,000 to 180,000 clones, 90% to 95% occurring once; the ten biggest clones make up around 0.28%. The chain recombines TRBV28 with TRBJ2-7; the D is unclear. The sample consisted of CD4+ or CD8+ T cells sorted from blood, taken in a trial of the OX40 agonist ivuxolimab. The receptor was derived from an adult with an advanced solid tumor such as melanoma, head and neck, liver or kidney cancer. In DNA form, the CDR3 reads TGTGCCAGCAGTTCACCCCTAACGACGAAGCTAACCTACGAGCAGTACTTC. Translating it yields CASSSPLTTKLTYEQYF.